The present T cell receptor beta chain was sequenced within a study of T cell responses to AZD1222 COVID-19 vaccine. Study-wide points: Only five or six AZD1222 recipients were seropositive at baseline. With two AZD1222 doses given, Spike-specific TCR breadth and depth both rose.

Timing groups of about 4 and about 12 weeks for second doses were pooled. CDR3 length equals 16 residues. The V end lost 0 bases, the J end lost 0 bases, and 6 bases lay between the germline ends. Germline loops: CDR1 SGHTA, CDR2 FQGNSA. Libraries were prepared by immunoSEQ multiplex PCR; TCRdb keeps only in-frame clonotypes and omits some of them. The table shows approximately 91,000 clones, with roughly 90% occurring only once. As for this clone: Its antigen is not known.

V gene TRBV7-2 combines with J gene TRBJ2-6; D is ambiguous. This clonotype was obtained from an adult who received the AZD1222 COVID-19 vaccine. The specimen comprised peripheral blood, sampled 28 days after the second AZD1222 dose. The CDR3, as DNA: TGTGCCAGCAGCTTAGCAGTGGACTCTGGGGCCAACGTCCTGACTTTC. Translated: CASSLAVDSGANVLTF.